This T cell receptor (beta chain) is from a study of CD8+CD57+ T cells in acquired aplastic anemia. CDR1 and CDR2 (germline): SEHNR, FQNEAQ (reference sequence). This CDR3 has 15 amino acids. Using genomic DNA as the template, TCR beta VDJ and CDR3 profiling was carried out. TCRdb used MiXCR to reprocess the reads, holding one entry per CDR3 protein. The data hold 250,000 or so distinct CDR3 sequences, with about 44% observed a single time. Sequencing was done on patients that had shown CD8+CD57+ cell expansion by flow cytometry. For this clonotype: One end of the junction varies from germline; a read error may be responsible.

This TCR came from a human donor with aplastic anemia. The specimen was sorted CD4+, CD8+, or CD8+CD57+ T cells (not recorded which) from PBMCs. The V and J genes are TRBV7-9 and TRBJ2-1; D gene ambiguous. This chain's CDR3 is CASKLRTRSCNEQFF. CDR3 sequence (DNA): TGTGCCAGCAAACTCAGGACCCGCTCCTGCAATGAGCAGTTCTTC.